The 11 T cell receptor beta chains in this list originate from one sample, sequenced in a study of cytomegalovirus exposure and HLA in healthy donors. Both 60 Vbeta primers and 13 Jbeta primers went into the PCR. TCRdb's table, derived via immunoSEQ multiplex PCR, lists solely in-frame clones and lacks some. The sample holds around 110,000 clones. Sequencing was done on a sample of PBMCs. Receptors originate from a man aged 35 to 55 in good health and CMV-seropositive.

The V call is TRBV7-8, the J call TRBJ1-1; the D gene is possibly TRBD1 (6 bases). Germline CDR1 reads SGHVS; CDR2 reads FQNEAQ. The CDR3 spans 16 residues. V was shortened by 4 bases and J by 0 bases, with 15 bases between the two germline ends. CDR3 sequence (DNA): TGTGCCAGCAGCTCGGCAGGGGATTCGATGAACACTGAAGCTTTCTTT. It specifies CASSSAGDSMNTEAFF.

The CDR3 here is CASPGSGKTYEQYF. The CDR3 nucleotides read TGCGCCAGCCCCGGGAGCGGGAAGACCTACGAGCAGTACTTC. The V call is TRBV23-1, the J call TRBJ2-7; TRBD2 matches 7 bases. TRBV23-1 is an ORF, with its function uncertain. V gave up 8 bases and J gave up 2 bases; unmatched junction bases: 9. This CDR3 region has 14 residues.

The CDR3 loop is CASALAGGGDEQFF. The CDR3 DNA follows: TGTGCCAGCGCCCTAGCGGGGGGGGGCGATGAGCAGTTCTTC. The chain couples TRBV9 to TRBJ2-1, with 12 nucleotides matching TRBD2. Unmatched junction bases numbered 7, after V lost 7 bases and J lost 8 bases. The CDR3 covers 14 residues. Germline CDR1 and CDR2: SGDLS and YYNGEE.

This chain joins TRBV7-9 and TRBJ2-3; a weak D match, TRBD1 (6 bases). Germline V gene lookup returns CDR1 SEHNR and CDR2 FQNEAQ (reference sequence). Trimming left V 0 bases short and J 7 bases short, with 11 bases between. This CDR3 has 14 amino acids. This CDR3 is CASSLALGDNTQYF. The CDR3 DNA reads as TGTGCCAGCAGCTTAGCGCTTGGGGACAATACGCAGTATTTT.

This chain uses TRBV7-6 with TRBJ2-5, with 10 bases lining up with TRBD2. CDR3 length equals 16 residues. Germline loops: CDR1 SGHVS, CDR2 FNYEAQ. The V segment lost 5 bases and the J segment 4 bases; nucleotides outside the gene matches: 10. The CDR3 here is CASSPNLAGVGETQYF. CDR3 DNA sequence: TGTGCCAGCAGCCCAAACCTAGCGGGAGTAGGAGAGACCCAGTACTTC.

This sequence joins TRBV2 and TRBJ2-1; TRBD2 matches 8 bases. V lost 7 bases to trimming and J lost 6 bases; unmatched junction nucleotides: 8. The CDR3 sequence is 14 residues long. From germline, CDR1 is SNHLY and CDR2 FYNNEI. Here the CDR3 reads CASMRAGALNEQFF. The CDR3 DNA reads TGTGCCAGCATGCGAGCGGGAGCCCTCAATGAGCAGTTCTTC.

The V gene is TRBV29-1, the J gene TRBJ2-3; 8 bases fit TRBD1. Germline values: CDR1 SQVTM, CDR2 ANQGSEA. The CDR3 spans 12 residues. Trimming removed 5 bases from V and 3 bases from J; junction bases left unmatched: 1. CDR3 DNA: TGCAGCGTTCGACAGGGGACAGATACGCAGTATTTT. Amino acids: CSVRQGTDTQYF.

CDR3 amino acids: CASSDLGMNTEAFF. The CDR3 region has the DNA TGTGCCAGTAGCGATCTCGGTATGAACACTGAAGCTTTCTTT. The chain is built from TRBV19 and TRBJ1-1; D gene unclear. Germline CDR1 is LNHDA and CDR2 is SQIVND (reference sequence). The CDR3 loop spans 14 amino acids. Trimming removed 6 bases from V and 0 bases from J, with 11 bases in between.

On this clone itself: At one boundary the junction diverges from the germline segment, which might be a read error. The chain couples TRBV7-7 to TRBJ2-1; TRBD2 aligns across 13 bases. The CDR3 spans 18 residues. Germline V gene sequence: CDR1 SSHAT, CDR2 FNYEAQ (reference sequence). CDR3 in DNA: TGTGCTAGCAGCTCCGGGACTAGCGGGACCCCCTCAAGAGATGAGCAGTTCTTC. It translates to CASSSGTSGTPSRDEQFF.

The gene calls are TRBV6-1 and TRBJ2-7; TRBD2 is a possible D gene (5 bases). The CDR3 has 12 residues. The ends were cut back, 4 bases at V and 5 bases at J, with 9 bases in the middle. Germline lookup yields CDR1 MNHNS and CDR2 SASEGT. CDR3 loop: CASSALRDEQYF. Written as DNA, the CDR3 is TGTGCCAGCAGTGCACTGAGGGACGAGCAGTACTTC.

The rearrangement joins TRBV15 to TRBJ2-3; TRBD2 agrees at 8 bases. The junction had 5 bases not matched to a gene; V was cut back by 5 bases and J by 4 bases. The CDR3 is 14 amino acids. Germline CDR1 LNHNV, CDR2 YYDKDF (reference sequence). CDR3 sequence reads: CATSGTRRADTQYF. CDR3 coding DNA: TGTGCCACCAGCGGGACTAGAAGGGCAGATACGCAGTATTTT. Together with reference TRBV15 and TRBJ2-3, the CDR3 gives the full variable domain: DAMVIQNPRYQVTQFGKPVTLSCSQTLNHNVMYWYQQKSSQAPKLLFHYYDKDFNNEADTPDNFQSRRPNTSFCFLDIRSPGLGDTAMYLCATSGTRRADTQYFGPGTRLTVL.